This T cell receptor (beta chain) was captured in a study of T cells in Graves' hyperthyroidism and ophthalmopathy. CDR3 length equals 14 residues. V lost 5 bases and J lost 0, with 7 bases in between. Note on this clonotype: What it recognizes is unknown. A much more abundant neighbour one base away suggests this may be a read error.

The investigators amplified TCR beta CDR3 regions from RNA transcripts. A set of HTBI primers served as the primers for a first-round RT-PCR of the TCR CDR3. TCRdb independently ran MiXCR on the multiplex PCR reads; one entry per CDR3 protein. The data show 300,000 to 450,000 distinct CDR3 sequences, approximately 15% seen once. Study results and caveats: Most thyroid clonotypes expanded above 0.001 appeared in blood too.

The sequencing sample was made of blood. This receptor was taken from a woman aged 55-69 years with Graves' hyperthyroidism. The chain combines TRBV12-3 or TRBV12-4 with TRBJ1-4, with a tentative D call TRBD1 (5 bases). The CDR3 here is CASSGGTTNEKLFF. The CDR3 DNA reads TGTGCCAGCAGTGGGGGGACAACTAATGAAAAACTGTTTTTT.